Listed here are 19 T cell receptor beta chains from one sample, sequenced in a study of shared clonotypes between healthy human individuals. In the naive CD8 group, cells lacked CD45RO and were positively selected for CCR7, so terminally differentiated effector memory CD45RA+ cells were left out. Data came from immunoSEQ multiplex PCR; TCRdb stores just in-frame clones and leaves some out. The sample contains about 590,000 clones, around 95% of which appear only once. The sample was naive CD8+ T cells sorted from blood. These receptor sequences come from a woman aged 25 to 39 in good health.

The rearrangement uses TRBV7-9 and TRBJ2-7; D not certain. The CDR3 extends over 16 amino acids. Germline lookup yields CDR1 SEHNR and CDR2 FQNEAQ (reference sequence). V shed 1 base and J shed 3 bases, with 16 bases lying between them. The CDR3 sequence: CASSLVLGNRDYEQYF. DNA for the CDR3: TGTGCCAGCAGCTTAGTTTTAGGGAACAGAGACTACGAGCAGTACTTC.

The chain is built from TRBV19 and TRBJ2-5, with a weak D call TRBD1 (5 bases). TRBJ2-7 matches the DNA end more closely, so the J call is doubtful. The CDR3 consists of 13 residues. CDR1 and CDR2 from the germline V gene are LNHDA and SQIVND (reference sequence). This CDR3 reads CASSGREDYEQYF. CDR3 in DNA: TGTGCCAGTAGCGGCAGGGAAGACTACGAGCAGTACTTC.

The J gene is TRBJ2-7, the V gene TRBV27; TRBD2 aligns across 7 bases. The CDR3 is 16 amino acids. The germline V gene has CDR1 MNHEY and CDR2 SMNVEV (reference sequence). With 1 base clipped from V and 5 bases from J, the junction kept 11 bases outside the gene matches. The CDR3 is CASSLFPVRENDEQYF. CDR3 coding DNA: TGTGCCAGCAGTTTATTCCCAGTGCGGGAGAACGACGAGCAGTACTTC.

For this clone: Other DNA sequences in the same sample also yield this CDR3. The genes are TRBV11-2 and TRBJ2-7; a weak D match, TRBD1 (6 bases). Germline CDR1 SGHAT, CDR2 FQNNGV. This CDR3 region has 14 residues. The V end lost 3 bases, the J end lost 1 base, and 10 bases lay between the germline ends. CDR3 sequence: CASSFDRGSYEQYF. The CDR3, as DNA: TGTGCCAGCAGCTTCGATAGGGGGTCCTACGAGCAGTACTTC.

The chain joins TRBV4-2 to TRBJ2-7, with 7 bases fitting TRBD1. V gave up 5 bases and J gave up 0 bases; unmatched junction bases: 4. CDR3 length equals 14 residues. Germline V CDR1 and CDR2: LGHNA, YNFKEQ. CDR3 in amino acids: CASSGTEISYEQYF. The CDR3 coding sequence is TGTGCCAGCAGCGGGACAGAGATCTCCTACGAGCAGTACTTC.

The V call is TRBV10-1, the J call TRBJ1-5, with no clear D. The CDR3 contains 15 residues. Germline V gene data show CDR1 as WNHNN and CDR2 as SYGVQD (reference sequence). Trimming removed 5 bases from V and 4 bases from J, with 15 bases in between. The CDR3 spells CASSPSASPNQPQHF. In DNA form, the CDR3 reads TGCGCCAGCAGTCCCTCGGCCAGCCCGAATCAGCCCCAGCATTTT.

The chain carries TRBV27 and TRBJ2-5; D is possibly TRBD1 (5 bases). This CDR3 region has 12 residues. The germline V gene encodes CDR1 MNHEY and CDR2 SMNVEV (reference sequence). V was pared by 5 bases and J by 7 bases, with 11 bases between. CDR3 nucleotide sequence: TGTGCCAGCAGTAGGGCCCAGGGGACCCAGTACTTC. Encoded protein: CASSRAQGTQYF.

This sequence joins TRBV5-4 and TRBJ2-5; D possibly corresponds to TRBD1 (7 bases). Germline CDR1 and CDR2: SGHNT and YYREEE (reference sequence). There are 14 residues in the CDR3. V lost 4 bases and J 5 bases, leaving 15 bases between the germline ends. The CDR3 nucleotides are TGTGCCAGCAGCCGACAGGGACTCCAGGAGACCCAGTACTTC. It codes for CASSRQGLQETQYF.

The rearrangement links TRBV27 to TRBJ1-1; D perhaps matches TRBD1 (6 bases). Between the trimmed V and J ends, which lost 1 base and 1 base, there was a span of 16 bases. The CDR3 runs 17 residues. Germline assignment: CDR1 MNHEY and CDR2 SMNVEV (reference sequence). The CDR3 DNA reads TGTGCCAGCAGTTTATTCTTCGGGGAGGGGGAGAACACTGAAGCTTTCTTT. Translating it yields CASSLFFGEGENTEAFF.

CDR3 nucleotides: TGTGCCAGCAGCTCCCTAGGAGCGGGGAACACCGGGGAGCTGTTTTTT. Protein sequence: CASSSLGAGNTGELFF. The chain couples TRBV11-2 to TRBJ2-2; D might be TRBD2 (6 bases). V was shortened by 4 bases and J by 1 base, with 13 bases between the two germline ends. Germline V gene data show CDR1 as SGHAT and CDR2 as FQNNGV. This CDR3 spans 16 amino acids.

This chain links TRBV5-1 with TRBJ2-5; TRBD2 matches at 10 bases. Germline loops: CDR1 SGHRS, CDR2 YFSETQ. CDR3 length: 15 amino acids. Trimming cost V 5 bases and J 1 base; bases outside gene matches: 5. CDR3 loop: CASSGLAELQETQYF. CDR3 DNA: TGCGCCAGCAGTGGACTAGCGGAACTCCAAGAGACCCAGTACTTC.

This chain uses TRBV4-1 with TRBJ2-2, with D maybe TRBD2 (5 bases). Per germline, CDR1 MGHRA and CDR2 YSYEKL. The CDR3 consists of 15 residues. The V gene lost 6 bases and the J gene lost 6 bases, with 17 bases spanning the gap. The CDR3 spells CASSSVEGLAGELFF. The CDR3 coding sequence is TGCGCCAGCAGTTCGGTTGAGGGTCTCGCCGGGGAGCTGTTTTTT.

This chain joins TRBV2 and TRBJ2-3, with TRBD2 as a possible D gene (5 bases). Germline values: CDR1 SNHLY, CDR2 FYNNEI. The CDR3 is 12 residues long. V was cut by 6 bases and J by 6 bases, with 10 bases left in between. CDR3 nucleotide sequence: TGTGCCAGCAGCACTAGGGTGGATACGCAGTATTTT. Its protein is CASSTRVDTQYF.

The rearrangement links TRBV6-1 to TRBJ1-5; unclear D gene. There are 14 residues in the CDR3. Germline CDR1 reads MNHNS; CDR2 reads SASEGT. Trimming cost V 4 bases and J 0 bases, with 7 bases left between them. The CDR3 sequence: CASSGRNSNQPQHF. The CDR3 coding sequence is TGTGCCAGCAGTGGACGGAATAGCAATCAGCCCCAGCATTTT.

This CDR3 reads CASSFFRWSPGANVLTF. The CDR3 DNA is TGTGCCAGCAGTTTTTTCAGGTGGTCCCCTGGGGCCAACGTCCTGACTTTC. V gene TRBV28 combines with J gene TRBJ2-6; D uncertain. CDR1 MDHEN and CDR2 SYDVKM come from the germline V gene. The V end was cut by 3 bases, the J end by 2 bases, with 14 bases between. This CDR3 comprises 17 residues.

V is TRBV5-1 and J is TRBJ2-1, with 7 bases that match TRBD2. V gave up 0 bases and J gave up 2 bases; unmatched junction bases: 5. The germline V gene has CDR1 SGHRS and CDR2 YFSETQ. The CDR3 is 16 amino acids. The CDR3 protein is CASSLVGGGPYNEQFF. CDR3 nucleotide sequence: TGCGCCAGCAGCTTGGTCGGCGGGGGACCCTACAATGAGCAGTTCTTC.

The V and J genes are TRBV28 and TRBJ2-1, with D tentatively TRBD2 (5 bases). CDR3 length: 13 residues. Trimming shortened V by 2 bases and J by 6 bases, and 8 bases separated the two germline ends. Germline V gene sequence: CDR1 MDHEN, CDR2 SYDVKM. The CDR3 loop is CASSLGSSNEQFF. The CDR3 DNA sequence: TGTGCCAGCAGTTTAGGGAGCAGCAATGAGCAGTTCTTC. The full variable domain, its missing parts supplied by reference TRBV28 and TRBJ2-1, is DVKVTQSSRYLVKRTGEKVFLECVQDMDHENMFWYRQDPGLGLRLIYFSYDVKMKEKGDIPEGYSVSREKKERFSLILESASTNQTSMYLCASSLGSSNEQFFGPGTRLTVL.

V gene TRBV15 combines with J gene TRBJ2-5; 8 bases match TRBD2. CDR3 length: 17 residues. V was clipped by 6 bases and J by 3 bases; unmatched bases: 15. Per germline, CDR1 LNHNV and CDR2 YYDKDF (reference sequence). The CDR3: CATSTHEEAGVEETQYF. The CDR3 nucleotides read TGTGCCACCAGTACCCACGAGGAAGCGGGAGTAGAAGAGACCCAGTACTTC. The full variable domain, rest sourced from reference TRBV15 and TRBJ2-5, is DAMVIQNPRYQVTQFGKPVTLSCSQTLNHNVMYWYQQKSSQAPKLLFHYYDKDFNNEADTPDNFQSRRPNTSFCFLDIRSPGLGDTAMYLCATSTHEEAGVEETQYFGPGTRLLVL.

The genes are TRBV5-4 and TRBJ2-3, with 13 bases matching TRBD2. This CDR3 is 13 amino acids long. The V gene end was trimmed by 5 bases and the J gene end by 9 bases; junction bases not matched to a gene: 3. Germline values: CDR1 SGHNT, CDR2 YYREEE (reference sequence). The CDR3 protein is CASSTSGRGTQYF. The CDR3 region has the DNA TGTGCCAGCAGTACTAGCGGGAGGGGAACGCAGTATTTT.